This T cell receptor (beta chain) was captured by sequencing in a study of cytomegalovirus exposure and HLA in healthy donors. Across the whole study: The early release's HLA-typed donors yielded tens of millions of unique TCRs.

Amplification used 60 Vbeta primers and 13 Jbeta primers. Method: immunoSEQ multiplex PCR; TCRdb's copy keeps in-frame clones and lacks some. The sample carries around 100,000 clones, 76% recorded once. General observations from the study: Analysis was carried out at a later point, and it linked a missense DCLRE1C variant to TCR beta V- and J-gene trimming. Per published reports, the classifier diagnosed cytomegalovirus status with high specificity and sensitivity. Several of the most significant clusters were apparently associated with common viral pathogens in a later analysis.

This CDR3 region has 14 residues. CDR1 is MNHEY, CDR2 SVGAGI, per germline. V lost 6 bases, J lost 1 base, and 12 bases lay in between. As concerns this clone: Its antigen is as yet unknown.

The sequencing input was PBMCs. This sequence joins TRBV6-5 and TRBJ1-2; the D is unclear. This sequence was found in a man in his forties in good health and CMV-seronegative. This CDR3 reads CASRTDGVNYGYTF. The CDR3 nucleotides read TGTGCCAGCAGAACGGACGGGGTTAACTATGGCTACACCTTC.